These 11 T cell receptor beta chains share one sample of origin, sequenced in a study of immune heterogeneity within non-small cell lung tumors. Template was bulk tumor genomic DNA, about 620 ng per sample. Primary tumors were biopsied several times each, far apart, intraoperatively. Each patient presented with untreated, newly diagnosed non-small cell lung cancer and received curative surgery. TCR beta CDR3 regions came from multiplex PCR with 32 forward V and 13 reverse J primers. MiXCR, applied by TCRdb to the multiplex PCR reads, yields one record per CDR3 protein. Altogether about 3,300 distinct CDR3 sequences are present, roughly 51% being singletons, with the ten largest covering roughly 12%. The specimen was lung tumor tissue. The receptors derive from a man aged 60 to 75 with non-small cell lung cancer.

In this sample, this clonotype turned up once. The genes are TRBV6-2 or TRBV6-3 and TRBJ2-7; unclear D gene. Trimming took off 0 bases at V and 9 bases at J, with 12 bases between the two ends. CDR1 and CDR2 from the germline V gene are MNHEY and SVGEGT. The CDR3 contains 13 residues. CDR3 nucleotides: TGTGCCAGCAGTTACTCGAAATTTGATCCGCAGTACTTC. It translates to CASSYSKFDPQYF.

The genes are TRBV5-1 and TRBJ1-6; D perhaps matches TRBD1 (6 bases). CDR3 length equals 15 residues. V lost 0 bases to trimming and J lost 7 bases, with 11 bases between them. Germline V gene lookup returns CDR1 SGHRS and CDR2 YFSETQ. The CDR3 sequence is CASSLGGAWNSPLHF. The DNA of the CDR3 is TGCGCCAGCAGCTTGGGGGGGGCGTGGAATTCACCCCTCCACTTT. The full variable domain, rest sourced from reference TRBV5-1 and TRBJ1-6, is KAGVTQTPRYLIKTRGQQVTLSCSPISGHRSVSWYQQTPGQGLQFLFEYFSETQRNKGNFPGRFSGRQFSNSRSEMNVSTLELGDSALYLCASSLGGAWNSPLHFGNGTRLTVT.

The CDR3 DNA sequence: TGCGCCAGCAGCCTCCAGGACAGGGGGGCAGATACGCAGTATTTT. Translating it yields CASSLQDRGADTQYF. The rearrangement uses TRBV5-1 and TRBJ2-3; 10 bases match TRBD1. The CDR3 is made up of 15 amino acids. Looked up from germline, CDR1 is SGHRS and CDR2 is YFSETQ. V lost 4 bases, J lost 4 bases, and 6 bases stayed unmatched.

This clonotype is classed as medium-sized. V gene TRBV12-3 or TRBV12-4 combines with J gene TRBJ2-2; D is ambiguous. Trimming shortened V by 7 bases and J by 1 base, and 10 bases separated the two germline ends. The CDR3 runs to 14 residues. CDR3 bases: TGTGCCAGCAAATTAGTCGTGAACACCGGGGAGCTGTTTTTT. Amino acids: CASKLVVNTGELFF.

This chain connects TRBV28 to TRBJ1-1; D is undetermined. From germline, CDR1 is MDHEN and CDR2 SYDVKM. The CDR3 runs to 14 residues. Trimming pared 7 bases from V and 4 bases from J, leaving 16 bases between. DNA of the CDR3: TGTGCCAGCATCCACATTGTTAGGACCACTGAAGCTTTCTTT. It specifies CASIHIVRTTEAFF.

The J gene is TRBJ1-5, the V gene TRBV28; tentative D call: TRBD1 (5 bases). The CDR3 covers 13 residues. Germline loops: CDR1 MDHEN, CDR2 SYDVKM. Trimming pared 6 bases from V and 7 bases from J, leaving 13 bases between. Here the CDR3 DNA reads TGTGCCAGCAGGGGGACGGGTTCACAGCCCCAGCATTTT. Amino acids: CASRGTGSQPQHF.

This clonotype is large in the sample. The chain recombines TRBV6-1 with TRBJ1-2; tentative D call: TRBD1 (5 bases). CDR1 and CDR2 (germline): MNHNS, SASEGT. V lost 0 bases, J lost 1 base, and 9 bases lay in between. CDR3 length: 15 amino acids. CDR3: CASSEAGRYNYGYTF. The DNA for the CDR3 is TGTGCCAGCAGTGAAGCGGGGCGATATAACTATGGCTACACCTTC.

V is TRBV18 and J is TRBJ2-1; D is perhaps TRBD1 (6 bases). Trimming pared 5 bases from V and 2 bases from J, leaving 16 bases between. The CDR3 is 16 residues long. Germline V lookup: CDR1 KGHSH, CDR2 LQKENI. CDR3 in DNA: TGTGCCAGCTCATATCCCCGGGACATGACCTACAATGAGCAGTTCTTC. Translating it yields CASSYPRDMTYNEQFF.

Sample share makes this clonotype medium-sized. The rearrangement joins TRBV5-1 to TRBJ2-1; no firm D call. Trimming took 5 bases from V and 4 from J, leaving 13 bases between them. Germline V CDR1 and CDR2: SGHRS, YFSETQ. The CDR3 is 14 residues long. This chain's CDR3 is CASRVVGPYNEQFF. CDR3 sequence (DNA): TGCGCCAGCAGGGTGGTGGGCCCGTACAATGAGCAGTTCTTC.

Relative to its sample, this clonotype is medium-sized. This chain joins TRBV19 and TRBJ2-5; 13 nucleotides agree with TRBD2. CDR1 is LNHDA, CDR2 SQIVND, per germline (reference sequence). The CDR3 has 17 amino acids. The junction had 3 bases not matched to a gene; V was cut back by 1 base and J by 1 base. Here the CDR3 reads CASSIGGLAGAQETQYF. The DNA for the CDR3 is TGTGCCAGTAGTATAGGAGGACTAGCGGGGGCCCAAGAGACCCAGTACTTC.

By share of the sample, this clonotype is medium-sized (0.01 to 0.1%). This rearrangement joins TRBV18 to TRBJ2-1; 9 bases map to TRBD1. The CDR3 has 18 residues. The germline V gene has CDR1 KGHSH and CDR2 LQKENI. Trimming took 1 base from V and 5 from J; bases not matched to a gene: 12. The CDR3 DNA reads TGTGCCAGCTCACCACTTGATAACCGGGACAGGGCACACAATGAGCAGTTCTTC. Protein sequence: CASSPLDNRDRAHNEQFF.